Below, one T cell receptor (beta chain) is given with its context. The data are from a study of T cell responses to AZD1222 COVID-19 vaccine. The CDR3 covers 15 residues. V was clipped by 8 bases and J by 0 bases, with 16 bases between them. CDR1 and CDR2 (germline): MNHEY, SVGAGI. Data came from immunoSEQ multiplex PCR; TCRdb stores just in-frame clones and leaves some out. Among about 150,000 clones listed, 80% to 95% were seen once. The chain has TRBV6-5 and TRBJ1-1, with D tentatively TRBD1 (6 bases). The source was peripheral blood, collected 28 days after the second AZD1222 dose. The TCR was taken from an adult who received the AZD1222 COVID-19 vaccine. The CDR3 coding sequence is TGTGCCAGCTGGGGGGCGATACCCTTGAACACTGAAGCTTTCTTT. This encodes CASWGAIPLNTEAFF.